The table lists the clone carrying this TCR beta chain with many counts. The data were obtained in a study of T-cell memory formation after mild COVID-19. Study-wide background: Among the donors, TCR clusters were largely specific to each donor.

Via MiXCR, TCRdb re-called the 5' RACE reads, giving one row per CDR3 protein. This table holds roughly 130,000 distinct CDR3 sequences, approximately 5.9% found once. This clonotype originated in an adult woman who had mild COVID-19 (a few samples of this study predate the infection). Cell type and time point are not known. The sequenced sample was PBMCs or a T cell subset sorted from them (not recorded which).

CDR3 sequence (DNA): TGCAGCGTTTGGGGGCTCGGTGAGCAGTTCTTC. It codes for CSVWGLGEQFF. The gene calls are TRBV29-1 and TRBJ2-1; perhaps TRBD1 as D (6 bases). Trimming removed 5 bases at V and 9 bases at J, with 11 bases between. The CDR3 has 11 amino acids. Germline CDR1 and CDR2: SQVTM and ANQGSEA.